What follows are 8 T cell receptor beta chains derived from one specimen sequenced in a study of beta chain features in type 1 diabetes. What these receptors recognize is not known. Broader study findings: When Type 1 diabetes patients were examined, their TCRB CDR3s proved moderately but significantly shorter in all four CD4+ subsets.

TCRB transcripts that were expressed got sequenced, as all of the isolated RNA had been reverse transcribed. Profiling relied on immunoSEQ multiplex PCR, and the TCRdb table lists in-frame clones only, not all of them. Found here are 350,000 to 450,000 clones, around 12% of them singletons; the top ten hold roughly 0.0097%. The specimen was naive CD4+ T cells from blood. The receptors originated from a woman between 18 and 29 years old with type 1 diabetes.

The rearrangement joins TRBV5-1 to TRBJ2-5; D gene uncertain. Trimming removed 5 bases at V and 3 bases at J, with 8 bases between. The CDR3 is 12 amino acids. Germline V gene sequence: CDR1 SGHRS, CDR2 YFSETQ. CDR3 residues: CASRRSEETQYF. The CDR3 bases are TGCGCCAGCAGAAGGAGCGAAGAGACCCAGTACTTC.

V is TRBV15 and J is TRBJ1-4; D perhaps matches TRBD1 (5 bases). Looked up from germline, CDR1 is LNHNV and CDR2 is YYDKDF (reference sequence). V was cut by 10 bases and J by 5 bases, with 14 bases left in between. This CDR3 has 13 amino acids. CDR3 protein: CASRRGVNEKLFF. DNA of the CDR3: TGTGCCAGCCGCCGGGGGGTGAATGAAAAACTGTTTTTT. Variable domain in full (rest from reference TRBV15 and TRBJ1-4): DAMVIQNPRYQVTQFGKPVTLSCSQTLNHNVMYWYQQKSSQAPKLLFHYYDKDFNNEADTPDNFQSRRPNTSFCFLDIRSPGLGDTAMYLCASRRGVNEKLFFGSGTQLSVL.

This clone was detected only a few times. The chain links TRBV25-1 to TRBJ2-7; 7 positions match TRBD2. Trimming cost V 5 bases and J 5 bases; bases outside gene matches: 12. CDR3 length: 15 residues. CDR1 is MGHDK and CDR2 is SYGVNS in the germline V gene. DNA for the CDR3: TGTGCCAGCAGTCACCTGGCGGGAGTTAAAGACGAGCAGTACTTC. This translates into CASSHLAGVKDEQYF.

This clone was observed a handful of times. The chain has TRBV28 and TRBJ1-5, with 8 nucleotides matching TRBD1. This CDR3 contains 15 residues. CDR1 and CDR2 from the germline V gene are MDHEN and SYDVKM. The V and J ends lost 4 bases and 7 bases, in that order; junction bases with no gene match: 9. The CDR3 is CASSYGQGARQPQHF. In DNA, the CDR3 is TGTGCCAGCAGTTATGGACAGGGAGCAAGGCAGCCCCAGCATTTT.

Written as DNA, the CDR3 is TGTGCCAGCAGCATACTACACCCGCGCTCCCACGAGCAGTACTTC. Translating it yields CASSILHPRSHEQYF. The chain couples TRBV21-1 to TRBJ2-7; TRBD2, the table's D call, was not compared with the DNA. TRBV21-1 counts as a pseudogene. The CDR3 is 15 amino acids.

A few counts support this clone. The V call is TRBV7-9, the J call TRBJ1-2; perhaps TRBD1 as D (5 bases). Germline loops: CDR1 SEHNR, CDR2 FQNEAQ (reference sequence). V gave up 5 bases and J gave up 8 bases, with 12 bases separating them. The CDR3 totals 12 residues. This CDR3 reads CASSPRGRGYTF. DNA for the CDR3: TGTGCCAGCAGCCCCCGGGGGAGAGGCTACACCTTC. Looking up the rest from reference TRBV7-9 and TRBJ1-2 gives the full variable domain: DTGVSQNPRHKITKRGQNVTFRCDPISEHNRLYWYRQTLGQGPEFLTYFQNEAQLEKSRLLSDRFSAERPKGSFSTLEIQRTEQGDSAMYLCASSPRGRGYTFGSGTRLTVV.

This sequence joins TRBV4-3 and TRBJ2-3; D call uncertain. The V gene's germline CDR1 is LGHNA and CDR2 YSLEER. Trimming took 0 bases from V and 5 from J, leaving 12 bases between them. The CDR3 consists of 15 residues. The CDR3 is CASSQDPRPGDTQYF. The CDR3 DNA reads as TGCGCCAGCAGCCAAGACCCTCGGCCGGGAGATACGCAGTATTTT.

The J gene is TRBJ2-3, the V gene TRBV7-3; 9 nucleotides agree with TRBD1. Germline CDR1 is SGHTA and CDR2 is FQGTGA. The CDR3 sequence is 17 residues long. Trimming cost V 2 bases and J 2 bases; bases outside gene matches: 8. The CDR3 here is CASSLPRDRDATDTQYF. CDR3 coding DNA: TGTGCCAGCAGCTTACCCCGGGACAGGGATGCCACAGATACGCAGTATTTT.